This record covers a single T cell receptor beta chain. Its antigen is not known. The source of the sample is a study of CXCR3-negative and CXCR3-positive naive CD8 T cells. Findings and caveats of the study: Surface CD5 looked about the same in the naive subsets, so the authors worked out TCR strength from TRB CDR3 properties. CXCR3-positive naive cells had TRB CDR3s that were more hydrophobic than CXCR3-negative naive cells had.

Germline lookup yields CDR1 SEHNR and CDR2 FQNEAQ (reference sequence). The CDR3 totals 15 residues. Carrying UMI labels, the TRB cDNA libraries were prepared through 5' RACE. Each CDR3 protein gets one entry in TCRdb, which reprocessed the 5' RACE reads and gives no DNA. The specimen's table records tens of thousands of distinct CDR3 sequences. The source is a human donor in good health. Some clones in this sample may be carry-over from other donors' samples. The sequenced material came from naive CXCR3+ CD8+ T cells from blood. Subset of the sample: CD45RO-CCR7+CD27+CD95- naive CD8+ T cells expressing CXCR3 (TNR3+). The chain recombines TRBV7-9 with TRBJ2-5; TCRdb picks TRBD1, but there is no DNA to check that call. CDR3 region: CASSSPNREQETQYF.